This is a list of T cell receptor beta chains from one sample in a study of early T cells in non-severe SARS-CoV-2 infection. TCRdb re-called the 5' RACE reads through MiXCR, storing one row per CDR3 protein. In the table there are fewer than 40,000 distinct CDR3 sequences, more than 4.5% of which are singletons. Sequenced: whole blood. These receptors originate from an adult who was a healthcare worker with PCR-confirmed SARS-CoV-2 infection or an uninfected control (not recorded which). The CDR3 runs from the conserved cysteine through the conserved F or W. The D gene is left open where the match is weak. Clone size, where shown, is once, few, many, or a class for clones that have expanded.

d_gene,abundance,j_gene,v_gene,CDR3aa,CDR3nt
-,many,TRBJ2-5,TRBV4-3,CASSLQGAGETQYF,TGCGCCAGCAGTTTACAGGGCGCGGGGGAGACCCAGTACTTC
TRBD2,many,TRBJ2-3,TRBV9,CASSVAGREDTQYF,TGTGCCAGCAGCGTAGCCGGGAGGGAAGATACGCAGTATTTT
-,-,TRBJ2-7,TRBV28,CASSTEDGVQYF,TGTGCCAGCAGTACCGAGGATGGGGTGCAGTACTTC
TRBD2,many,TRBJ2-1,TRBV4-2,CASSQDGGGREQFF,TGTGCCAGCAGCCAAGATGGCGGGGGAAGGGAGCAGTTCTTC
-,-,TRBJ2-6,TRBV6-5,CASSYSFTEWANVLTF,TGTGCCAGCAGTTACTCGTTCACAGAGTGGGCCAACGTCCTGACTTTC
-,-,TRBJ2-4,TRBV29-1,CSVRGAKNIQYF,TGCAGCGTTAGGGGAGCCAAAAACATTCAGTACTTC
-,many,TRBJ2-4,TRBV18,CASSGGNSIQYF,TGTGCCAGCTCCGGGGGCAACTCAATTCAGTACTTC
-,many,TRBJ1-4,TRBV5-1,CASSRAGDPNEKLFF,TGCGCCAGCAGCAGGGCGGGCGATCCTAATGAAAAACTGTTTTTT
TRBD2,-,TRBJ2-3,TRBV11-2,CASSLTSGSSDTQYF,TGTGCCAGCAGCTTGACTAGCGGGAGTTCAGATACGCAGTATTTT
-,many,TRBJ2-3,TRBV28,CASSLFASGSPDTQYF,TGTGCCAGCAGTTTATTTGCGTCGGGGTCTCCAGATACGCAGTATTTT
-,-,TRBJ1-3,TRBV6-6,CASGGGPGNTIYF,TGTGCCAGCGGGGGTGGGCCTGGAAACACCATATATTTT
-,many,TRBJ1-2,TRBV28,CASSPPVSYGYTF,TGTGCCAGCAGCCCCCCGGTGAGCTATGGCTACACCTTC
-,many,TRBJ2-7,TRBV5-4,CASSPRDPDYEQYF,TGTGCCAGCAGCCCCCGAGACCCCGACTACGAGCAGTACTTC
-,many,TRBJ2-1,TRBV5-4,CASSLLLADSYNEQFF,TGTGCCAGCAGCTTGCTTCTTGCGGACTCCTACAATGAGCAGTTCTTC
-,few,TRBJ1-1,TRBV7-6,CASSPDPTDNTEAFF,TGTGCCAGCAGCCCCGACCCGACAGACAACACTGAAGCTTTCTTT
-,-,TRBJ2-1,TRBV5-5,CASSLLKWNRNEQFF,TGTGCCAGCAGCCTCCTAAAATGGAACCGAAATGAGCAGTTCTTC
TRBD1,-,TRBJ2-7,TRBV7-9,CASSTSRTGYSYEQYF,TGTGCCAGCAGCACCTCCCGGACAGGGTATTCCTACGAGCAGTACTTC
-,many,TRBJ2-3,TRBV7-6,CASSLVGRGAPPTDTQYF,TGTGCCAGCAGCTTAGTAGGGCGAGGAGCCCCCCCCACAGATACGCAGTATTTT
TRBD2,few,TRBJ2-7,TRBV20-1,CSASSLAGLHSYEQYF,TGCAGTGCTAGTTCTCTAGCGGGGCTACACTCCTACGAGCAGTACTTC
TRBD2,few,TRBJ2-5,TRBV7-2,CASSLPSGSATQYF,TGTGCCAGCAGCTTGCCTAGCGGGAGCGCGACCCAGTACTTC
-,many,TRBJ2-7,TRBV25-1,CASSDQDSYSYEQYF,TGTGCCAGCAGTGACCAGGACAGCTACTCCTACGAGCAGTACTTC
TRBD1,-,TRBJ2-4,TRBV12-3/TRBV12-4,CASSLMGQVAKNIQYF,TGTGCCAGCAGTTTAATGGGACAGGTAGCCAAAAACATTCAGTACTTC
-,many,TRBJ2-1,TRBV10-3,CAISESETTNEQFF,TGTGCCATCAGTGAGTCGGAGACTACCAATGAGCAGTTCTTC
TRBD1,many,TRBJ1-1,TRBV7-3,CASSVGTGFNTEAFF,TGTGCCAGCAGCGTAGGGACAGGGTTTAACACTGAAGCTTTCTTT
-,many,TRBJ1-5,TRBV7-8,CASSLARHRDQPQHF,TGTGCCAGCAGCTTAGCGCGGCATCGCGATCAGCCCCAGCATTTT
-,many,TRBJ2-1,TRBV7-6,CASSLPPATNEQFF,TGTGCCAGCAGCCTACCACCCGCGACAAATGAGCAGTTCTTC
TRBD1,few,TRBJ1-2,TRBV28,CASSQGDYGYTF,TGTGCCAGCAGCCAGGGGGATTATGGCTACACCTTC
-,few,TRBJ2-7,TRBV28,CASSRPRGGYEQYF,TGTGCCAGCAGTCGCCCTAGGGGGGGCTACGAGCAGTACTTC
-,few,TRBJ2-7,TRBV10-3,CAIQHDGDQSYEQYF,TGTGCCATCCAACATGACGGAGACCAATCCTACGAGCAGTACTTC
-,many,TRBJ1-1,TRBV29-1,CSAFTAEAFF,TGCAGCGCTTTTACCGCTGAAGCTTTCTTT
-,many,TRBJ2-1,TRBV7-2,CASSLMAVDPFF,TGTGCCAGCAGCTTAATGGCAGTAGATCCGTTCTTC
-,many,TRBJ1-5,TRBV12-3/TRBV12-4,CASSFPDQPQHF,TGTGCCAGCAGTTTTCCCGATCAGCCCCAGCATTTT
-,many,TRBJ1-2,TRBV5-1,CASSSEGGTYGYTF,TGCGCCAGCAGCTCGGAAGGGGGGACCTATGGCTACACCTTC
-,few,TRBJ2-3,TRBV7-3,CASSPPGSTDTQYF,TGTGCCAGCAGCCCCCCCGGAAGCACAGATACGCAGTATTTT
-,many,TRBJ1-6,TRBV7-3,CASSAQSSYNSPLHF,TGTGCCAGCAGCGCACAGAGCTCCTATAATTCACCCCTCCACTTT
-,few,TRBJ2-5,TRBV2,CASTVGSLGSFETQYF,TGTGCCAGCACCGTCGGGTCTCTGGGATCCTTTGAGACCCAGTACTTC
TRBD1,many,TRBJ2-7,TRBV2,CAGGTGPYEQYF,TGTGCCGGAGGGACAGGGCCCTACGAGCAGTACTTC
-,few,TRBJ2-3,TRBV27,CASSFAGVSTDTQYF,TGTGCCAGCAGTTTCGCAGGGGTCTCCACAGATACGCAGTATTTT
TRBD2,-,TRBJ2-3,TRBV10-1,CASSVAGETDTQYF,TGCGCCAGCAGTGTAGCGGGAGAGACAGATACGCAGTATTTT
-,many,TRBJ2-1,TRBV15,CATSRESGVGGGNEQFF,TGTGCCACCAGCAGAGAGAGTGGGGTCGGAGGAGGCAATGAGCAGTTCTTC
-,few,TRBJ2-7,TRBV7-2,CASSLASAGEQYF,TGTGCCAGCAGCTTAGCGTCGGCGGGAGAGCAGTACTTC
-,few,TRBJ2-3,TRBV14,CASSQVWGSTDTQYF,TGTGCCAGCAGCCAAGTCTGGGGGAGCACAGATACGCAGTATTTT
TRBD1,-,TRBJ2-7,TRBV6-2/TRBV6-3,CASSYHLRGTGQNEQYF,TGTGCCAGCAGTTACCACCTACGCGGGACAGGTCAGAACGAGCAGTACTTC
-,many,TRBJ1-5,TRBV5-1,CASSLYGDQPQHF,TGCGCCAGCAGCTTATACGGGGATCAGCCCCAGCATTTT
-,-,TRBJ2-5,TRBV12-3/TRBV12-4,CASSLAEETQYF,TGTGCCAGCAGCTTAGCGGAGGAGACCCAGTACTTC
-,many,TRBJ1-2,TRBV28,CASSSAGYGYTF,TGTGCCAGCAGTTCGGCGGGCTATGGCTACACCTTC
TRBD2,many,TRBJ2-3,TRBV7-2,CASSLRREGGTQYF,TGTGCCAGCAGCTTGCGGCGGGAGGGTGGTACGCAGTATTTT
-,many,TRBJ2-1,TRBV5-4,CASSLEEYNEQFF,TGTGCCAGCAGCTTGGAAGAATACAATGAGCAGTTCTTC
TRBD2,-,TRBJ2-1,TRBV20-1,CSARTSIIYNEQFF,TGCAGTGCGAGGACTAGCATAATTTACAATGAGCAGTTCTTC
-,many,TRBJ2-7,TRBV11-2,CASSPRTVLYEQYF,TGTGCCAGCAGCCCCCGGACGGTTCTCTACGAGCAGTACTTC
TRBD2,-,TRBJ2-3,TRBV20-1,CSATPTSRSTDTQYF,TGCAGTGCTACCCCGACTAGCCGGAGCACAGATACGCAGTATTTT
TRBD1,-,TRBJ1-4,TRBV28,CTSSSPGTGNEKLFF,TGTACCAGCAGTTCGCCCGGGACAGGGAATGAAAAACTGTTTTTT
TRBD2,few,TRBJ2-7,TRBV28,CASSGLAGYYEQYF,TGTGCCAGCAGTGGACTAGCGGGATATTACGAGCAGTACTTC
-,many,TRBJ2-1,TRBV28,CASSWADYEQFF,TGTGCCAGCAGTTGGGCCGACTATGAGCAGTTCTTC